This T cell receptor beta chain appears in the sequencing data of a study of blood T cell repertoires in COVID-19. Study as a whole: Researchers got acute and convalescent COVID-19 samples from the United States, Italy and Spain. PBMCs, B-cell-depleted T cells, or T cells were the source of the cDNA or gDNA that made up the material.

Trimming took 4 bases from V and 4 from J, leaving 13 bases between them. CDR3 size: 15 residues. Looked up from germline, CDR1 is SGHAT and CDR2 is FQNNGV. Original analysis: Researchers report that nucleated cell counts were estimated from reference gene primer amplification. The assay was immunoSEQ multiplex PCR, and TCRdb's table has in-frame clones only and misses some. V, J and clone size derive from that table, while D and trimming were established from the DNA sequence. The sample includes about 370,000 clones, roughly 90% of them seen just once. Seattle patients were enrolled during active infection and followed longitudinally.

The chain carries TRBV11-2 and TRBJ1-4; D perhaps matches TRBD1 (5 bases). Sequenced material: peripheral blood. The clonotype was recovered from a woman in her 30s with COVID-19, enrolled during active disease. The CDR3 loop is CASSSPRDFNEKLFF. The CDR3 nucleotides are TGTGCCAGCAGCTCACCTCGGGACTTTAATGAAAAACTGTTTTTT.